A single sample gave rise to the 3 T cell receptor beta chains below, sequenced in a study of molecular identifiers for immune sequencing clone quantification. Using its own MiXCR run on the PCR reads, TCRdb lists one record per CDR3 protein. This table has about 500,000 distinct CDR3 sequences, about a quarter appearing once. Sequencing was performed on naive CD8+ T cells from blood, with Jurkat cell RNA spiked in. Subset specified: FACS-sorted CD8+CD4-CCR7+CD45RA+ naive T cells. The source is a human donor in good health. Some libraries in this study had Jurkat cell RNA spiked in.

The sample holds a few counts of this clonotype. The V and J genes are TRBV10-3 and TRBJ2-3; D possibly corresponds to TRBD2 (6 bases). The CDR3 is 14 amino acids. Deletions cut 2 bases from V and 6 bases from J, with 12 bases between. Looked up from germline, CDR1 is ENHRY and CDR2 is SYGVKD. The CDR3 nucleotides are TGTGCCATCAGTGAGCTTGGAGGGACGGATACGCAGTATTTT. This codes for CAISELGGTDTQYF.

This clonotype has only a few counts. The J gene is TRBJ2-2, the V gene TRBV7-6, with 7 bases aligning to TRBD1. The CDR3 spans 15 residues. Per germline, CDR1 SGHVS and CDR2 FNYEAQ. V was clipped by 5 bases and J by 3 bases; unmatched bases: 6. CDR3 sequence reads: CASSARDRYTGELFF. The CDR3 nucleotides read TGTGCCAGCAGCGCCCGGGACAGATACACCGGGGAGCTGTTTTTT.

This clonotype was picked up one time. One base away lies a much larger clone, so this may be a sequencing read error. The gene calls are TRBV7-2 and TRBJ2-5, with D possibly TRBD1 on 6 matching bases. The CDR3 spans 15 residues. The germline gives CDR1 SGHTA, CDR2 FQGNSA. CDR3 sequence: CAGSFVGQLQETQYF. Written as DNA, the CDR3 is TGTGCCGGCAGCTTTGTTGGACAGTTGCAAGAGACCCAGTACTTC.